Sequencing of this TCR beta chain was carried out in a study of identical twins. This CDR3 comprises 14 residues. Germline V lookup: CDR1 ENHRY, CDR2 SYGVKD. The V and J ends lost 2 bases and 2 bases respectively, with 9 bases between them. TCRdb re-analysed the 5' RACE reads in MiXCR, keeping a single row per CDR3 protein. The data contain 400,000 to 550,000 distinct CDR3 sequences, 20% to 25% of them singletons. The study's findings and limits: Models underestimated out-of-frame TCR alpha sharing in monozygotic twins. Whereas memory repertoires showed no such difference, abundant cord blood beta clonotypes carried fewer insertions.

All of the donors were Caucasians in good health. Comments on this clonotype: The antigen remains unidentified.

The same data also contributed to another study, on T cells expressing NK-cell markers.

The chain uses TRBV10-3 and TRBJ1-2; no definite D call. The sequenced material came from CD4+ T cells sorted from blood. This sequence was found in a woman between 18 and 30 years old in good health. CDR3 in amino acids: CAISEAGENYGYTF. CDR3 nucleotides: TGTGCCATCAGTGAGGCCGGGGAGAACTATGGCTACACCTTC.